The 8 T cell receptor beta chains below all came from one sample that was sequenced in a study of T cell changes during pregnancy in multiple sclerosis. The method was immunoSEQ multiplex PCR; TCRdb's version includes in-frame clones alone and lacks a portion of them. This table has tens of thousands of clones, roughly 90% appearing once. Sequences were derived from peripheral blood, sampled in the first trimester of pregnancy. The source is a female donor in good health, enrolled as a control in a pregnancy study.

The chain couples TRBV27 to TRBJ2-7; tentative D call: TRBD2 (5 bases). The CDR3 contains 21 residues. Trimming removed 5 bases from V and 1 base from J, with 33 bases in between. Germline V gene lookup returns CDR1 MNHEY and CDR2 SMNVEV (reference sequence). CDR3 in DNA: TGTGCCAGCAGTCCTCACCCCGCGTCGCGTAAGGGTCTTCGAGGGTCCTACGAGCAGTACTTC. Translating it yields CASSPHPASRKGLRGSYEQYF.

V usage is TRBV25-1 and J usage is TRBJ2-3; TRBD1 matches 7 bases. Germline loops: CDR1 MGHDK, CDR2 SYGVNS. The V segment lost 4 bases and the J segment 2 bases; nucleotides outside the gene matches: 3. The CDR3 consists of 14 residues. The CDR3 nucleotides read TGTGCCAGCAGTGTAACAGGGGTCACAGATACGCAGTATTTT. Protein sequence: CASSVTGVTDTQYF.

The rearrangement links TRBV27 to TRBJ2-7; maybe TRBD1 (5 bases). V was trimmed by 5 bases and J by 6 bases, leaving 17 bases between them. Germline assignment: CDR1 MNHEY and CDR2 SMNVEV (reference sequence). The CDR3 extends over 14 amino acids. Written as DNA, the CDR3 is TGTGCCAGCAGTCCGATTCCTCCAGGGCCCGAGCAGTACTTC. Amino acids: CASSPIPPGPEQYF.

V usage is TRBV7-2 and J usage is TRBJ1-2; TRBD1 aligns across 7 bases. This CDR3 has 13 amino acids. The V and J ends lost 5 bases and 5 bases, in that order; junction bases with no gene match: 5. Germline V gives CDR1 SGHTA, CDR2 FQGNSA. CDR3 bases: TGTGCCAGCAGCCCGGACAGGAAGTATGGCTACACCTTC. This codes for CASSPDRKYGYTF.

The chain employs TRBV6-6 and TRBJ2-5, with 15 bases identical to TRBD2. With V trimmed by 5 bases and J by 5 bases, 3 bases remained unmatched. CDR3 size: 15 residues. Germline V lookup: CDR1 MNHNY, CDR2 SVGAGI (reference sequence). The chain's CDR3 is CASSPGTSGRETQYF. As DNA, the CDR3 is TGTGCCAGCAGTCCCGGGACTAGCGGGAGGGAGACCCAGTACTTC.

In its sample, this clone was seen once. V and J are TRBV19 and TRBJ2-7; TRBD1 is a possible D gene (5 bases). Germline CDR1 LNHDA, CDR2 SQIVND (reference sequence). CDR3 length: 13 amino acids. Trimming took off 4 bases at V and 3 bases at J, with 10 bases between the two ends. For the CDR3, the DNA is TGTGCCAGTAGTAGCGACAGTAGCTACGAGCAGTACTTC. It specifies CASSSDSSYEQYF.

This sequence joins TRBV5-1 and TRBJ2-1; 8 bases agree with TRBD1. This CDR3 contains 15 residues. The V gene end was trimmed by 4 bases and the J gene end by 6 bases; junction bases not matched to a gene: 9. Germline CDR1 and CDR2: SGHRS and YFSETQ. CDR3 amino acids: CASSPTGGGGNEQFF. The DNA of the CDR3 is TGCGCCAGCAGCCCCACAGGGGGAGGCGGCAATGAGCAGTTCTTC.

The genes are TRBV2 and TRBJ2-2; 15 bases line up with TRBD2. Trimming at V came to 5 bases and at J to 3 bases, leaving 7 bases not matched to a gene. This CDR3 comprises 18 residues. Germline V lookup: CDR1 SNHLY, CDR2 FYNNEI. Here the CDR3 reads CASSIRTSGRGDTGELFF. The CDR3 DNA reads TGTGCCAGCAGTATAAGGACTAGCGGGAGGGGCGACACCGGGGAGCTGTTTTTT.